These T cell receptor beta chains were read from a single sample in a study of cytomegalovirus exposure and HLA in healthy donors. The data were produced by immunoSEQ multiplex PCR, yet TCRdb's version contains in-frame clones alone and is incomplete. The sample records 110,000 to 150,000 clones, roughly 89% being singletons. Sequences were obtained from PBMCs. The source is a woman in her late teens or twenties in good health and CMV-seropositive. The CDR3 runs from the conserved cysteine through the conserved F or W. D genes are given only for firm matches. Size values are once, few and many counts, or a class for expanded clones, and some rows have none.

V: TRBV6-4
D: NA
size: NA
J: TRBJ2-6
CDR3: CASSDPSSGANVLTF
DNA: TGTGCCAGCAGTGACCCCTCCTCTGGGGCCAACGTCCTGACTTTC

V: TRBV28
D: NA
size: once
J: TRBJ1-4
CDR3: CASSSHRQLPNEKLFF
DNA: TGTGCCAGCAGTTCCCACCGACAGTTACCTAATGAAAAACTGTTTTTT

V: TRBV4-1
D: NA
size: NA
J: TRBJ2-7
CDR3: CASSQSQSSYEQYF
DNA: TGCGCCAGCAGCCAATCCCAGTCCTCCTACGAGCAGTACTTC

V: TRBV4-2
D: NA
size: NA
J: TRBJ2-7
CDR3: CASSQDAGDISYEQYF
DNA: TGTGCCAGCAGCCAAGACGCCGGGGACATCTCCTACGAGCAGTACTTC

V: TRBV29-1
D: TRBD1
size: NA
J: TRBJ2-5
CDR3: CSLLTGGLETQYF
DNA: TGCAGCCTCCTGACAGGGGGATTAGAGACCCAGTACTTC

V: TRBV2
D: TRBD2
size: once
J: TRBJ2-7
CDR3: CASMPSGGFGQYF
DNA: TGTGCCAGCATGCCTAGCGGGGGATTCGGGCAGTACTTC

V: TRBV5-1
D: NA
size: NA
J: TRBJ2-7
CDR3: CASSPSGTLFYEQYF
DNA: TGCGCCAGCAGCCCTTCCGGGACACTTTTCTACGAGCAGTACTTC

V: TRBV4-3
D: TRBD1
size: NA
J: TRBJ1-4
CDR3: CASSQETTMDRGGPTNEKLFF
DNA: TGCGCCAGCAGCCAAGAAACCACCATGGACAGGGGGGGCCCAACTAATGAAAAACTGTTTTTT

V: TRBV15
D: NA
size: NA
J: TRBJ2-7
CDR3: CATSREVGGQYF
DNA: TGTGCCACCAGCAGAGAGGTAGGCGGGCAGTACTTC

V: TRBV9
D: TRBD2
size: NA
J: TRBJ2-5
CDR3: CASSRASGQETQYF
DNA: TGTGCCAGCAGCCGTGCTAGCGGACAAGAGACCCAGTACTTC

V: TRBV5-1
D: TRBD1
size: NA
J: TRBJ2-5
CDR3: CASSLPTGGQETQYF
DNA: TGCGCCAGCAGCTTACCTACAGGGGGCCAAGAGACCCAGTACTTC

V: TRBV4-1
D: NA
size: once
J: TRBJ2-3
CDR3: CASSQEAGDTQYF
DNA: TGCGCCAGCAGCCAAGAGGCCGGGGATACGCAGTATTTT

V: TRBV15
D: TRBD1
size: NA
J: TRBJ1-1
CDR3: CATSRTRQGTEAFF
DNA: TGTGCCACCAGCAGAACCCGACAGGGAACTGAAGCTTTCTTT

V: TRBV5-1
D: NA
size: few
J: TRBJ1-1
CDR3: CASSEPGYTEAFF
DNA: TGCGCCAGCAGCGAACCAGGGTACACTGAAGCTTTCTTT

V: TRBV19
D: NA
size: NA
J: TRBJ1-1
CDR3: CASSEAAKTEAFF
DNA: TGTGCCAGTAGTGAGGCTGCGAAGACTGAAGCTTTCTTT

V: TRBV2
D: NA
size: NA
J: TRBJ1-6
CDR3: CASNGQTGYNSPLHF
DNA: TGTGCCAGCAACGGGCAGACGGGATATAATTCACCCCTCCACTTT

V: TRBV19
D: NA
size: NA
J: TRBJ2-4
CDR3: CASSIGTGVNIQYF
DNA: TGTGCCAGTAGTATCGGGACGGGAGTCAACATTCAGTACTTC

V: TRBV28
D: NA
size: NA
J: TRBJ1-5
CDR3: CASSPRTGFKVNQPQHF
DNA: TGTGCCAGCAGTCCACGAACAGGGTTCAAAGTCAATCAGCCCCAGCATTTT

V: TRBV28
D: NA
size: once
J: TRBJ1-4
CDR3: CASSSLYGENNEKLFF
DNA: TGTGCCAGCAGTTCCCTATACGGAGAGAATAATGAAAAACTGTTTTTT

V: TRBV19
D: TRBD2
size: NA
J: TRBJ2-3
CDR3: CASSTLLAGGTDTQYF
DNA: TGTGCCAGTAGTACGTTGTTAGCGGGGGGTACAGATACGCAGTATTTT

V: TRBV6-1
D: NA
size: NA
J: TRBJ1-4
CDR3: CASKSTRALWELFF
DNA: TGTGCCAGCAAGAGTACCAGGGCGTTATGGGAACTGTTTTTT

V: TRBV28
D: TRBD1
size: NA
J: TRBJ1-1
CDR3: CASSSPTGMDTEAFF
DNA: TGTGCCAGCAGTTCCCCGACAGGGATGGACACTGAAGCTTTCTTT

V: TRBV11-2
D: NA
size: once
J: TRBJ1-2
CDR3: CASSSGNQGVGGGYTF
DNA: TGTGCCAGCAGCTCCGGCAACCAAGGGGTGGGAGGTGGCTACACCTTC

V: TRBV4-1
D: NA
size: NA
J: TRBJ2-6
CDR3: CASSQAAGSGANVLTF
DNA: TGCGCCAGCAGCCAAGCTGCGGGTTCTGGGGCCAACGTCCTGACTTTC

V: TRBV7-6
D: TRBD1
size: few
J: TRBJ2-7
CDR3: CASSSRRVNRGAYEQYF
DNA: TGTGCCAGCAGCTCCCGGAGAGTTAACAGGGGGGCCTACGAGCAGTACTTC

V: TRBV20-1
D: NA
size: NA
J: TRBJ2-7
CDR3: CSAADSYEQYF
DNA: TGCAGTGCTGCCGACAGCTACGAGCAGTACTTC

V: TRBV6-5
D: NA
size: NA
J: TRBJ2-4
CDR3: CASSPQQVAKNIQYF
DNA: TGTGCCAGCAGCCCACAACAGGTAGCCAAAAACATTCAGTACTTC

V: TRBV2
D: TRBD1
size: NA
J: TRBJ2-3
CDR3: CASRGQGISTDTQYF
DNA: TGTGCCAGCAGAGGACAGGGGATTAGCACAGATACGCAGTATTTT

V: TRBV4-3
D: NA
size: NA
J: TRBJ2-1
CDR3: CASSQDPRGSSYNEQFF
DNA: TGCGCCAGCAGCCAAGATCCTCGGGGGAGCTCCTACAATGAGCAGTTCTTC

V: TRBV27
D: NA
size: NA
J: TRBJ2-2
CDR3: CASSSLLARSGELFF
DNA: TGTGCCAGCAGTTCGCTTTTAGCGCGGTCCGGGGAGCTGTTTTTT

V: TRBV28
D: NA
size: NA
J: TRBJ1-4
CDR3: CASSPIDLTNEKLFF
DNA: TGTGCCAGCAGTCCCATTGACTTGACTAATGAAAAACTGTTTTTT

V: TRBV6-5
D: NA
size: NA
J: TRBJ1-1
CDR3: CASSYSGTGFEAFF
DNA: TGTGCCAGCAGTTACTCGGGAACAGGTTTTGAAGCTTTCTTT

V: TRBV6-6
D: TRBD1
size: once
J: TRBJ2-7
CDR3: CASSYGGTGYYEQYF
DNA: TGTGCCAGCAGTTATGGAGGGACAGGGTATTACGAGCAGTACTTC

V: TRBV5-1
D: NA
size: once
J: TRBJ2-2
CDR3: CASSLGQGDTGELFF
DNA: TGCGCCAGCAGCTTGGGGCAGGGTGACACCGGGGAGCTGTTTTTT

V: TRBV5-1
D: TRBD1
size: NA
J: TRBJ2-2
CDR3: CASRTGANTGELFF
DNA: TGCGCCAGCAGAACAGGGGCGAACACCGGGGAGCTGTTTTTT

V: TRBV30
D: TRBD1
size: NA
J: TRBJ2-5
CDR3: CAWNRLQGAETQYF
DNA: TGTGCCTGGAATCGTTTGCAGGGGGCAGAGACCCAGTACTTC

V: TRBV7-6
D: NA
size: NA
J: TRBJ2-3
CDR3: CASSLGRGAADTQYF
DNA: TGTGCCAGCAGCTTGGGGAGGGGGGCAGCAGATACGCAGTATTTT

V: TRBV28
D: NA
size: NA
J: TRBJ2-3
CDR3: CASSSGGGATDTQYF
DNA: TGTGCCAGCAGCTCCGGTGGAGGCGCCACAGATACGCAGTATTTT

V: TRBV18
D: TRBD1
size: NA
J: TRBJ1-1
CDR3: CASSPRTGEMNTEAFF
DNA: TGTGCCAGCTCACCGAGGACAGGGGAGATGAACACTGAAGCTTTCTTT

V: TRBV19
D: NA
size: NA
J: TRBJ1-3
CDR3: CASSYGQQNSGNTIYF
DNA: TGTGCCAGTAGTTACGGACAGCAGAACTCTGGAAACACCATATATTTT

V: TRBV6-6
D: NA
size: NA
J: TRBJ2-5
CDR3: CASSYQGGDEYF
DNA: TGTGCCAGCAGTTACCAGGGGGGCGATGAGTACTTC

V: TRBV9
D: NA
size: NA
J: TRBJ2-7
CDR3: CASSPRKTDSSYEQYF
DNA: TGTGCCAGCAGCCCACGAAAGACAGATAGCTCCTACGAGCAGTACTTC

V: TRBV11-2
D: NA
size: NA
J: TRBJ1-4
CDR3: CASSLGTDEKLFF
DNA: TGTGCCAGCAGCTTAGGGACAGATGAAAAACTGTTTTTT

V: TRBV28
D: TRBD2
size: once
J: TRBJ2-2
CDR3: CASSSSGGNTGELFF
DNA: TGTGCCAGCAGTTCTAGCGGGGGTAACACCGGGGAGCTGTTTTTT

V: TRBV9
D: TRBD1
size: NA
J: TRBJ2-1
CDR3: CASSAADRGHNEQFF
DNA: TGTGCCAGCAGCGCCGCGGACAGGGGGCATAATGAGCAGTTCTTC

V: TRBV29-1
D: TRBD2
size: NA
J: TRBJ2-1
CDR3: CSVSSGGEVYLGEKQFF
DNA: TGCAGCGTTTCTAGCGGGGGGGAGGTTTACCTCGGGGAGAAGCAGTTCTTC

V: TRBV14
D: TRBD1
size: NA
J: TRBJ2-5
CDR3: CASSQDRGRGETQYF
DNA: TGTGCCAGCAGCCAAGACAGGGGGCGGGGAGAGACCCAGTACTTC